These 14 T cell receptor beta chains were all obtained from the same sample, sequenced in a study of blood T cells in healthy people across ages (dated by TCRdb to between 2015 and 2017). Library preparation employed 5' RACE. The reads were generated on an Illumina HiSeq 2500. A second PCR of about 7 to 12 cycles was run with a J-beta primer mix and a sample-barcoded 5' primer. The public reads were quality trimmed at Q25 with fastp and then assembled into clones with MiXCR by TCRdb, keeping productive beta chains. Rows matching on CDR3 protein sequence are summarized as one entry with the most common DNA and genes. The sample table lists a few hundred thousand distinct CDR3 sequences, 25% to 30% of them with a count of one. Roughly 20% of the sample is held by the ten biggest clonotypes. Input material: blood. Source of these receptors: a woman aged 70 to 79 in good health.

This clonotype was seen more than once but under ten times. The chain joins TRBV20-1 to TRBJ1-4; D gene unclear. This CDR3 is 14 amino acids long. CDR1 and CDR2 (germline): DFQATT, SNEGSKA (reference sequence). V was clipped by 6 bases and J by 6 bases, with 17 bases between them. Here the CDR3 reads CSAAPPRLHEKLFF. Written as DNA, the CDR3 is TGCAGTGCGGCACCTCCCAGGCTACATGAAAAACTGTTTTTT.

The chain couples TRBV7-3 to TRBJ1-3, with D uncertain. The germline V gene has CDR1 SGHTA and CDR2 FQGTGA. The V and J ends lost 4 bases and 4 bases respectively, with 14 bases between them. There are 15 residues in the CDR3. The CDR3 loop is CASSSPGLDGNTIYF. The CDR3, as DNA: TGTGCCAGCAGCTCCCCGGGGTTAGACGGAAACACCATATATTTT.

This clonotype was picked up many times. The CDR3 region is CASSSQAVADTEAFF. CDR3 DNA: TGTGCCAGCAGCTCTCAGGCAGTTGCGGACACTGAAGCTTTCTTT. V usage is TRBV7-9 and J usage is TRBJ1-1; D ambiguous. V was cut by 4 bases and J by 3 bases, with 15 bases left in between. The CDR3 loop spans 15 amino acids. The germline CDR1 and CDR2 sequences are SEHNR and FQNEAQ (reference sequence).

The J gene is TRBJ1-1, the V gene TRBV5-1; tentatively, D is TRBD1 (5 bases). Germline-derived CDR1 and CDR2 are SGHRS and YFSETQ. Trimming shortened V by 1 base and J by 0 bases, and 16 bases separated the two germline ends. The CDR3 loop spans 17 amino acids. The CDR3 DNA reads TGCGCCAGCAGCTTGAGGGGCCCGGCTGACATGAACACTGAAGCTTTCTTT. Its protein product is CASSLRGPADMNTEAFF. The full variable domain, rest sourced from reference TRBV5-1 and TRBJ1-1, is KAGVTQTPRYLIKTRGQQVTLSCSPISGHRSVSWYQQTPGQGLQFLFEYFSETQRNKGNFPGRFSGRQFSNSRSEMNVSTLELGDSALYLCASSLRGPADMNTEAFFGQGTRLTVV.

This clonotype was found a few times. The V and J genes are TRBV3-1 and TRBJ2-7; no definite D call. The CDR3 is 11 residues long. Trimming took 8 bases from V and 2 from J, leaving 7 bases between them. Germline CDR1 and CDR2: LGHDT and YNNKEL (reference sequence). CDR3 amino acids: CASGPAYEQYF. CDR3 nucleotide sequence: TGTGCCAGCGGGCCTGCCTACGAGCAGTACTTC.

This chain uses TRBV6-2 or TRBV6-3 with TRBJ2-7; D not resolved. The CDR3 runs 16 residues. CDR1 MNHEY and CDR2 SVGEGT come from the germline V gene. Trimming took off 5 bases at V and 0 bases at J, with 17 bases between the two ends. CDR3 protein: CASSRDWGKASYEQYF. As DNA, the CDR3 is TGTGCCAGCAGTCGCGACTGGGGTAAGGCCTCCTACGAGCAGTACTTC.

This clonotype came up many times. This sequence joins TRBV7-2 and TRBJ1-1; no clear D gene. Trimming took 5 bases from V and 0 from J, leaving 13 bases between them. This CDR3 has 15 amino acids. Looked up from germline, CDR1 is SGHTA and CDR2 is FQGNSA. The CDR3 loop is CASSPGPQLNTEAFF. The DNA of the CDR3 is TGTGCCAGCAGCCCTGGACCTCAACTGAACACTGAAGCTTTCTTT.

This sequence joins TRBV3-1 and TRBJ1-2; 7 positions match TRBD1. Germline V gene sequence: CDR1 LGHDT, CDR2 YNNKEL (reference sequence). This CDR3 is built from 13 residues. Trimming cost V 10 bases and J 1 base; bases outside gene matches: 6. The CDR3 sequence: CATRTGDNYGYTF. CDR3 DNA: TGTGCCACTCGGACAGGCGATAACTATGGCTACACCTTC.

The chain combines TRBV20-1 with TRBJ1-2; D might be TRBD1 (6 bases). The V gene's germline CDR1 is DFQATT and CDR2 SNEGSKA (reference sequence). This CDR3 has 13 amino acids. V lost 0 bases to trimming and J lost 7 bases, with 12 bases between them. For the CDR3, the DNA is TGCAGTGCTAGAGATGGGTTAGGGGGTGGCTACACCTTC. This translates into CSARDGLGGGYTF.

This chain joins TRBV4-3 and TRBJ1-1; D not resolved. Germline V gene data show CDR1 as LGHNA and CDR2 as YSLEER. This CDR3 spans 16 amino acids. Trimming took 1 base from V and 3 from J, leaving 15 bases between them. The CDR3 is CASSQVVGPLYTEAFF. The CDR3 coding sequence is TGCGCCAGCAGCCAAGTGGTCGGGCCCCTGTACACTGAAGCTTTCTTT.

This clonotype came up a few times. The chain employs TRBV20-1 and TRBJ2-5, with D possibly being TRBD2 (6 bases). In germline, CDR1 is DFQATT, CDR2 SNEGSKA (reference sequence). Trimming took off 5 bases at V and 2 bases at J, with 18 bases between the two ends. This CDR3 has 15 amino acids. Here the CDR3 reads CSARKEGTAQETQYF. The CDR3 DNA reads as TGCAGTGCTCGCAAGGAGGGGACGGCACAAGAGACCCAGTACTTC.

This clonotype has a handful of counts. The CDR3 bases are TGTGCCAGCAGTGCTAGACAGGGAGGAACTGAAGCTTTCTTT. This gives the protein CASSARQGGTEAFF. The chain has TRBV25-1 and TRBJ1-1; 7 nucleotides match TRBD1. V shed 4 bases, J shed 5 bases, and the junction held 7 bases outside the gene matches. The CDR3 is 14 amino acids. From germline, CDR1 is MGHDK and CDR2 SYGVNS.

Only a few counts were recorded for this clonotype. The chain's CDR3 is CASTRGEFGYEQYF. The CDR3 DNA reads TGCGCCAGCACCCGAGGGGAATTCGGCTACGAGCAGTACTTC. The V call is TRBV5-1, the J call TRBJ2-5; D may match TRBD1 or TRBD2 (5 bases each). The J call is uncertain, as TRBJ2-7 better fits the DNA end. CDR1 is SGHRS and CDR2 is YFSETQ in the germline V gene. There are 14 residues in the CDR3.

This clonotype appeared a few times. The chain employs TRBV9 and TRBJ2-3; TRBD2 agrees at 13 bases. Germline CDR1 and CDR2: SGDLS and YYNGEE. This CDR3 has 19 residues. The ends lost 0 bases at V and 2 bases at J; junction bases unmatched: 9. This chain's CDR3 is CASSVDPMTSGGYTDTQYF. As DNA, the CDR3 is TGTGCCAGCAGCGTAGACCCCATGACTAGCGGGGGGTACACAGATACGCAGTATTTT.